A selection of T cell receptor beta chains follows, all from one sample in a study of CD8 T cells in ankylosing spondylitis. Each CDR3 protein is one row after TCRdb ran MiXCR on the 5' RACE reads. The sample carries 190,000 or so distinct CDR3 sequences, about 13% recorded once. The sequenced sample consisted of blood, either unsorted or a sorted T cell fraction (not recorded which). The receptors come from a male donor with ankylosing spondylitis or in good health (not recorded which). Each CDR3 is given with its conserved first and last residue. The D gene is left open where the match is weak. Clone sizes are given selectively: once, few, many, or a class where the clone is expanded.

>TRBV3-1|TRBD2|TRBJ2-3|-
CASSQDGLGGITQYF
TGTGCCAGCAGCCAAGATGGACTAGGTGGGATTACGCAGTATTTT
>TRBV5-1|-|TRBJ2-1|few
CASSWGGVEQFF
TGCGCCAGCAGCTGGGGCGGCGTAGAGCAGTTCTTC
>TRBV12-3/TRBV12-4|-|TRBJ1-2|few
CASSLLGDTHGYTF
TGTGCCAGCAGTTTATTGGGGGACACCCATGGCTACACCTTC
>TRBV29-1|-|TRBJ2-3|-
CSVEDPSGGLPDTQYF
TGCAGCGTTGAAGATCCCTCCGGGGGACTTCCAGATACGCAGTATTTT
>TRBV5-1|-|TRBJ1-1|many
CASSLGFSAEAFF
TGCGCCAGCAGCTTGGGGTTTTCGGCTGAAGCTTTCTTT
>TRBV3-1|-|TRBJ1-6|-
CASSQGGSNSPLHF
TGTGCCAGCAGCCAAGGAGGTAGTAATTCACCCCTCCACTTT
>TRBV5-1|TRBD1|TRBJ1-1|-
CASTLRTGGTEAFF
TGCGCCAGCACCCTTAGGACAGGGGGCACTGAAGCTTTCTTT
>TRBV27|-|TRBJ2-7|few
CASSLGVAYEQYF
TGTGCCAGCAGTTTAGGCGTTGCCTACGAGCAGTACTTC
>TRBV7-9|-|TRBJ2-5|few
CASSLKLGETQYF
TGTGCCAGCAGCTTAAAACTCGGAGAGACCCAGTACTTC
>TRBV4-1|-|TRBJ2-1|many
CASRPRAGSYNEQFF
TGCGCCAGCAGACCCAGGGCGGGCTCCTACAATGAGCAGTTCTTC
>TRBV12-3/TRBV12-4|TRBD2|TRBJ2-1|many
CASTSLGLGGNEQFF
TGTGCCAGCACCTCCTTGGGACTAGGGGGCAATGAGCAGTTCTTC
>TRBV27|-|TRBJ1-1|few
CASSPGYSNTEAFF
TGTGCCAGCAGCCCAGGGTACTCAAACACTGAAGCTTTCTTT
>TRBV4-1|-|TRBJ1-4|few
CASSQDPARRVDEKLFF
TGCGCCAGCAGCCAAGATCCCGCCAGGCGCGTGGATGAAAAACTGTTTTTT
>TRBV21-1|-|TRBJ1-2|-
CASSKEGSGGYGYTF
TGTGCCAGCAGCAAAGAAGGGTCAGGGGGGTATGGCTACACCTTC
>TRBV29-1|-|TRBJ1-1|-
CSVGVGTEAFF
TGCAGCGTGGGGGTCGGCACTGAAGCTTTCTTT
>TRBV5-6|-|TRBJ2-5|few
CASSFVVETQYF
TGTGCCAGCAGCTTCGTAGTAGAGACCCAGTACTTC
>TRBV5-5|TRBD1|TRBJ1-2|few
CASSYRQGGDHYGYTF
TGTGCCAGCAGCTACCGACAGGGGGGGGATCACTATGGCTACACCTTC